This TCR beta chain was captured in a study of blood T cells in healthy people across ages. Points from the study as a whole: Older age went with lower TCR beta diversity per million T cells, in a roughly linear way.

About this clonotype itself: Its cognate antigen is unknown.

With a J-beta primer mix and a sample-barcoded 5' primer, a second PCR ran about 6 to 11 cycles. TCRdb reprocessed the 5' RACE reads via MiXCR and lists one record per CDR3 protein. The table has about 1.4 million distinct CDR3 sequences, roughly 64% seen once. The CDR3 runs 11 residues. Germline CDR1 MNHEY, CDR2 SMNVEV (reference sequence). Trimming left V 5 bases short and J 5 bases short, with 4 bases between. The origin of this receptor is a young man in good health. The V and J genes are TRBV27 and TRBJ1-5, with D uncertain. Material: blood. CDR3 sequence: CASSPDQPQHF. CDR3 sequence (DNA): TGTGCCAGCAGTCCCGATCAGCCCCAGCATTTT.